These T cell receptor beta chains were read from a single sample in a study of cytomegalovirus exposure and HLA in healthy donors. Data came from immunoSEQ multiplex PCR; TCRdb stores just in-frame clones and leaves some out. This sample has about 200,000 clones, with less than 90% found just once. The material sequenced was PBMCs. Receptor source: a woman aged 25 to 45 in good health and CMV-seronegative. The CDR3 runs from the conserved cysteine through the conserved F or W. Each record gives: clone size, V gene, D gene, J gene, CDR3 protein, CDR3 DNA. A D gene is named only where the DNA matches it firmly. Not all rows give a size; the values are once, few, many and, for expanded clones, a class.

size: -
V: TRBV11-2
D: TRBD2
J: TRBJ2-1
CDR3: CASSLVSGGYNEQFF
DNA: TGTGCCAGCAGCTTAGTCAGCGGGGGCTACAATGAGCAGTTCTTC

size: -
V: TRBV2
D: TRBD2
J: TRBJ2-1
CDR3: CASSARLAGAHNEQFF
DNA: TGTGCCAGCAGTGCAAGACTAGCGGGAGCCCACAATGAGCAGTTCTTC

size: -
V: TRBV6-1
D: -
J: TRBJ2-3
CDR3: CASISSIGGTDTQYF
DNA: TGTGCCAGCATCTCTAGTATAGGGGGCACAGATACGCAGTATTTT

size: -
V: TRBV19
D: TRBD2
J: TRBJ2-5
CDR3: CASSIAGTSGVGTQYF
DNA: TGTGCCAGTAGTATCGCCGGGACTAGCGGAGTGGGGACCCAGTACTTC

size: -
V: TRBV29-1
D: TRBD2
J: TRBJ2-2
CDR3: CSAWTSGGVMGELFF
DNA: TGCAGCGCCTGGACTAGCGGGGGGGTAATGGGGGAGCTGTTTTTT

size: -
V: TRBV28
D: -
J: TRBJ2-7
CDR3: CASTPSRDEQYF
DNA: TGTGCCAGCACCCCTTCCAGGGACGAGCAGTACTTC

size: -
V: TRBV25-1
D: -
J: TRBJ2-3
CDR3: CASSEGSPYYTDTQYF
DNA: TGTGCCAGCAGTGAAGGATCTCCCTACTACACAGATACGCAGTATTTT

size: once
V: TRBV5-8
D: TRBD1
J: TRBJ2-7
CDR3: CASSLVRGTGSYEQYF
DNA: TGTGCCAGCAGCTTGGTACGGGGGACAGGGTCCTACGAGCAGTACTTC

size: -
V: TRBV7-9
D: TRBD1
J: TRBJ2-7
CDR3: CASSFGQGIDEQYF
DNA: TGTGCCAGCAGCTTCGGACAGGGAATTGACGAGCAGTACTTC

size: -
V: TRBV5-1
D: TRBD1
J: TRBJ1-2
CDR3: CASSSTDRGYANYGYTF
DNA: TGCGCCAGCAGCTCGACGGACAGGGGATATGCGAACTATGGCTACACCTTC

size: -
V: TRBV18
D: -
J: TRBJ2-2
CDR3: CASSPSTGLGTGELFF
DNA: TGTGCCAGCTCACCATCAACAGGGCTTGGGACCGGGGAGCTGTTTTTT

size: -
V: TRBV29-1
D: TRBD1
J: TRBJ2-4
CDR3: CSVEVQGARNIQYF
DNA: TGCAGCGTTGAAGTCCAGGGGGCCAGGAACATTCAGTACTTC

size: -
V: TRBV27
D: -
J: TRBJ2-5
CDR3: CASRAQETQYF
DNA: TGTGCCAGCAGAGCTCAAGAGACCCAGTACTTC

size: -
V: TRBV7-9
D: TRBD2
J: TRBJ2-2
CDR3: CASSPGTSGRTGTGELFF
DNA: TGTGCCAGCAGCCCAGGGACTAGCGGGAGGACGGGCACCGGGGAGCTGTTTTTT

size: many
V: TRBV7-9
D: -
J: TRBJ2-2
CDR3: CASSLEYSTGELFF
DNA: TGTGCCAGCAGCCTTGAGTACAGCACCGGGGAGCTGTTTTTT

size: once
V: TRBV19
D: TRBD1
J: TRBJ1-5
CDR3: CASSTRQGGQPQHF
DNA: TGTGCCAGTAGTACCCGACAGGGTGGTCAGCCCCAGCATTTT

size: once
V: TRBV27
D: -
J: TRBJ2-1
CDR3: CASSSTGPLPGGYNEQFF
DNA: TGTGCCAGCAGTTCGACAGGTCCTCTCCCTGGCGGGTACAATGAGCAGTTCTTC

size: -
V: TRBV5-4
D: TRBD1
J: TRBJ1-1
CDR3: CASRRQGTNTEAFF
DNA: TGTGCCAGCAGGAGACAGGGGACAAACACTGAAGCTTTCTTT

size: -
V: TRBV7-8
D: -
J: TRBJ1-1
CDR3: CASSLEMNQGPSEAFF
DNA: TGTGCCAGCAGCTTAGAAATGAACCAGGGCCCTTCCGAAGCTTTCTTT

size: -
V: TRBV10-2
D: -
J: TRBJ2-5
CDR3: CASSVNRDSRGETQYF
DNA: TGCGCCAGCAGTGTAAACCGGGACTCGAGGGGAGAGACCCAGTACTTC

size: -
V: TRBV27
D: -
J: TRBJ2-1
CDR3: CASSFLSGVVNNEQFF
DNA: TGTGCCAGCAGTTTCCTATCCGGGGTAGTGAACAATGAGCAGTTCTTC

size: -
V: TRBV28
D: TRBD2
J: TRBJ2-3
CDR3: CASSLMGRGADTQYF
DNA: TGTGCCAGCAGTTTAATGGGGAGGGGTGCAGATACGCAGTATTTT

size: -
V: TRBV2
D: TRBD1
J: TRBJ1-5
CDR3: CASSLQGGDQPQHF
DNA: TGTGCCAGCAGTCTACAGGGGGGAGATCAGCCCCAGCATTTT

size: -
V: TRBV5-1
D: -
J: TRBJ2-1
CDR3: CASSEGESSYNEQFF
DNA: TGCGCCAGCAGCGAGGGCGAGAGCTCCTACAATGAGCAGTTCTTC

size: -
V: TRBV5-1
D: -
J: TRBJ2-7
CDR3: CASSLSRGALDEQYF
DNA: TGCGCCAGCAGCTTGAGCCGGGGGGCTCTCGACGAGCAGTACTTC

size: -
V: TRBV18
D: TRBD1
J: TRBJ1-3
CDR3: CASSPWQGATGNTIYF
DNA: TGTGCCAGCTCTCCCTGGCAGGGGGCAACTGGAAACACCATATATTTT

size: -
V: TRBV6-6
D: -
J: TRBJ1-1
CDR3: CASSYWGGAFF
DNA: TGTGCCAGCAGCTATTGGGGGGGAGCTTTCTTT

size: -
V: TRBV14
D: TRBD1
J: TRBJ2-2
CDR3: CASSQVTGTDYTGELFF
DNA: TGTGCCAGCAGCCAAGTAACCGGGACAGACTACACCGGGGAGCTGTTTTTT

size: -
V: TRBV4-2
D: TRBD1
J: TRBJ1-2
CDR3: CASSQDLFQGAGGYTF
DNA: TGTGCCAGCAGCCAAGATCTCTTTCAGGGGGCTGGGGGCTACACCTTC

size: -
V: TRBV27
D: -
J: TRBJ2-1
CDR3: CASSSILRQFF
DNA: TGTGCCAGCAGTTCCATACTCCGTCAGTTCTTC

size: -
V: TRBV6-1
D: TRBD1
J: TRBJ1-5
CDR3: CASSGTGGQPQHF
DNA: TGTGCCAGCAGTGGGACAGGCGGCCAGCCCCAGCATTTT

size: -
V: TRBV5-5
D: TRBD1
J: TRBJ2-1
CDR3: CASSLGWGKVGGHEQFF
DNA: TGTGCCAGCAGCTTGGGGTGGGGGAAAGTAGGGGGCCATGAGCAGTTCTTC

size: -
V: TRBV9
D: TRBD1
J: TRBJ2-3
CDR3: CASSERDSSGPDTQYF
DNA: TGTGCCAGCAGCGAGAGGGACAGCTCAGGGCCAGATACGCAGTATTTT

size: -
V: TRBV5-1
D: -
J: TRBJ1-1
CDR3: CASSLELPGHSNTEAFF
DNA: TGCGCCAGCAGCTTGGAATTACCGGGACATTCGAACACTGAAGCTTTCTTT

size: -
V: TRBV18
D: -
J: TRBJ2-5
CDR3: CASSGFSGYQETQYF
DNA: TGTGCCAGCTCAGGTTTCTCCGGGTACCAAGAGACCCAGTACTTC

size: once
V: TRBV6-1
D: TRBD2
J: TRBJ2-7
CDR3: CASSEARGFLSYEQYF
DNA: TGTGCCAGCAGTGAAGCGCGGGGGTTCCTCTCCTACGAGCAGTACTTC

size: -
V: TRBV27
D: -
J: TRBJ2-1
CDR3: CASTPLGRKYNEQFF
DNA: TGTGCCAGCACCCCTTTGGGGCGGAAATACAATGAGCAGTTCTTC

size: -
V: TRBV7-6
D: TRBD1
J: TRBJ2-1
CDR3: CASSARQGVGYNEQFF
DNA: TGTGCCAGCAGCGCCCGACAGGGGGTGGGATACAATGAGCAGTTCTTC

size: -
V: TRBV5-1
D: TRBD1
J: TRBJ2-2
CDR3: CASSLLGTANTGELFF
DNA: TGCGCCAGCAGCTTGTTAGGGACAGCGAACACCGGGGAGCTGTTTTTT

size: -
V: TRBV28
D: TRBD1
J: TRBJ2-1
CDR3: CASSEDRGNEQFF
DNA: TGTGCCAGCAGTGAGGACAGGGGGAATGAGCAGTTCTTC

size: -
V: TRBV28
D: -
J: TRBJ2-7
CDR3: CASSLLAKLGEQYF
DNA: TGTGCCAGCAGTTTACTAGCCAAGCTGGGCGAGCAGTACTTC

size: -
V: TRBV4-1
D: TRBD2
J: TRBJ2-1
CDR3: CASSQAGYLAGAHYNEQFF
DNA: TGCGCCAGCAGCCAAGCGGGTTATCTAGCGGGAGCCCATTACAATGAGCAGTTCTTC

size: -
V: TRBV7-9
D: -
J: TRBJ1-4
CDR3: CASSLVARGPLREKLFF
DNA: TGTGCCAGCAGCTTAGTCGCCAGGGGTCCCCTGAGGGAAAAACTGTTTTTT

size: -
V: TRBV7-2
D: TRBD1
J: TRBJ1-2
CDR3: CASSLAGQAYGYTF
DNA: TGTGCCAGCAGCTTGGCGGGACAGGCCTATGGCTACACCTTC

size: -
V: TRBV5-1
D: TRBD2
J: TRBJ2-5
CDR3: CASSPQTSGSGKTQYF
DNA: TGCGCCAGCAGCCCGCAGACTAGCGGGAGTGGTAAGACCCAGTACTTC

size: -
V: TRBV6-1
D: -
J: TRBJ2-7
CDR3: CASRPGQGTPYEQYF
DNA: TGTGCCAGCAGGCCCGGGCAGGGGACCCCCTACGAGCAGTACTTC

size: once
V: TRBV25-1
D: -
J: TRBJ2-1
CDR3: CASRSTGVYNEQFF
DNA: TGTGCCAGCAGGAGCACGGGAGTATACAATGAGCAGTTCTTC